The clone carrying this T cell receptor (beta chain) was picked up a small number of times. Its antigen is unknown. The data stem from a study of identical twins. General study points: With beta out-of-frame sequences, excess sharing by twins was weaker.

TCRdb redid the calling of the 5' RACE reads with MiXCR, one entry per CDR3 protein. The sample contains 200,000 to 250,000 distinct CDR3 sequences, 7.5% of which appear only once. The same sample was also used in a study of yellow fever vaccine responses in identical twins.

The TCR originated in a woman aged 18-29 years in good health. Sequenced material: memory (CD45RO+) T cells sorted from blood.

The CDR3, as DNA: TGTGCCAGCAGTGAAAGGCTCCTGACAGCTTTCTTT. The encoded protein is CASSERLLTAFF. This chain joins TRBV6-1 and TRBJ1-1; D unresolved. V gave up 2 bases and J gave up 10 bases, with 11 bases separating them. Germline V gives CDR1 MNHNS, CDR2 SASEGT. This CDR3 spans 12 amino acids.